Following are 15 T cell receptor beta chains from one sample sequenced in a study of OX40 agonist ivuxolimab in advanced cancers. TCRdb's table, derived via immunoSEQ multiplex PCR, lists solely in-frame clones and lacks some. This sample carries 72,000 or so clones, roughly nine tenths of them seen once, and the ten largest clones take roughly 1.3%. The specimen was CD4+ or CD8+ T cells sorted from blood, collected in a trial of the OX40 agonist ivuxolimab. The origin of the receptors is an adult with an advanced solid tumor such as melanoma, head and neck, liver or kidney cancer.

The V gene is TRBV7-9, the J gene TRBJ1-3, with D perhaps TRBD1 (5 bases). V was shortened by 3 bases and J by 2 bases, with 14 bases between the two germline ends. Germline V lookup: CDR1 SEHNR, CDR2 FQNEAQ (reference sequence). The CDR3 runs to 16 residues. The CDR3: CASSFPGKEAGNTIYF. In DNA, the CDR3 is TGTGCCAGCAGCTTCCCAGGGAAGGAGGCTGGAAACACCATATATTTT.

The V and J genes are TRBV27 and TRBJ1-4; 7 bases agree with TRBD1. Looked up from germline, CDR1 is MNHEY and CDR2 is SMNVEV (reference sequence). This CDR3 contains 14 residues. J lost 7 bases, V lost 2 bases, and 4 bases had no gene match. The CDR3 loop is CASSLRGGGEKLFF. The CDR3 DNA reads as TGTGCCAGCAGTTTAAGAGGGGGCGGTGAAAAACTGTTTTTT.

V gene TRBV11-2 combines with J gene TRBJ2-5, with 9 bases that match TRBD1. The CDR3 extends over 14 amino acids. Per germline, CDR1 SGHAT and CDR2 FQNNGV. V lost 5 bases to trimming and J lost 2 bases; unmatched junction nucleotides: 3. The CDR3 loop reads CASSQGQGQETQYF. CDR3 nucleotide sequence: TGTGCCAGCAGCCAGGGACAGGGTCAAGAGACCCAGTACTTC.

The CDR3 sequence: CASRPPGQFYGYTF. The CDR3 DNA follows: TGTGCCAGCAGGCCGCCGGGACAGTTCTATGGCTACACCTTC. V gene TRBV27 combines with J gene TRBJ1-2; TRBD1 aligns across 7 bases. This CDR3 has 14 residues. V trimming: 6 bases; J trimming: 4 bases; junction bases outside the gene matches: 8. Germline assignment: CDR1 MNHEY and CDR2 SMNVEV (reference sequence).

The chain employs TRBV6-1 and TRBJ2-7; tentative D call: TRBD2 (6 bases). The CDR3 sequence is 12 residues long. The ends were cut back, 2 bases at V and 10 bases at J, with 12 bases in the middle. Germline loops: CDR1 MNHNS, CDR2 SASEGT. The CDR3 DNA sequence: TGTGCCAGCAGTGAATATTTCGGGGGACAGTACTTC. This translates into CASSEYFGGQYF.

The J gene is TRBJ2-1, the V gene TRBV4-1; D remains ambiguous. Trimming took off 0 bases at V and 15 bases at J, with 6 bases between the two ends. CDR3 length: 10 residues. Germline CDR1 reads MGHRA; CDR2 reads YSYEKL. CDR3 residues: CASSQDRVFF. The CDR3 nucleotides are TGCGCCAGCAGCCAAGACAGAGTGTTCTTC.

The chain couples TRBV6-1 to TRBJ1-2; D gene uncertain. V was shortened by 1 base and J by 0 bases, with 6 bases between the two germline ends. The germline gives CDR1 MNHNS, CDR2 SASEGT. This CDR3 spans 14 amino acids. In nucleotides, the CDR3 is TGTGCCAGCAGTGAAGGGGCAGCTAACTATGGCTACACCTTC. Protein sequence: CASSEGAANYGYTF.

CDR3 amino acids: CASSPPGQGASGYTF. The CDR3 bases are TGTGCCAGCAGTCCACCGGGACAGGGGGCCTCTGGCTACACCTTC. The rearrangement uses TRBV6-1 and TRBJ1-2, with 12 bases matching TRBD1. Unmatched junction bases numbered 8, after V lost 5 bases and J lost 7 bases. CDR3 size: 15 residues. Germline V gives CDR1 MNHNS, CDR2 SASEGT.

This clone was counted once. The V call is TRBV30, the J call TRBJ2-1, with D possibly matching TRBD1 (6 bases). The germline V gene encodes CDR1 GTSNPN and CDR2 SVGIG (reference sequence). This CDR3 is 15 amino acids long. The V end lost 0 bases, the J end lost 9 bases, and 18 bases lay between the germline ends. The CDR3 reads CAWSVSTGYRSEQFF. CDR3 coding DNA: TGTGCCTGGAGTGTAAGTACAGGGTACAGATCTGAGCAGTTCTTC.

The chain uses TRBV5-1 and TRBJ1-1; the D gene is possibly TRBD1 (6 bases). Trimming left V 4 bases short and J 5 bases short, with 9 bases between. The CDR3 extends over 12 amino acids. From germline, CDR1 is SGHRS and CDR2 YFSETQ. The CDR3 bases are TGCGCCAGCAGCACCGGGACAACTGAAGCTTTCTTT. Protein: CASSTGTTEAFF.

The rearrangement uses TRBV5-6 and TRBJ2-4, with D possibly being TRBD1 (5 bases). The V end lost 0 bases, the J end lost 8 bases, and 6 bases lay between the germline ends. This CDR3 is 12 amino acids long. The germline gives CDR1 SGHDT, CDR2 YYEEEE. The CDR3 reads CASSLEGDIQYF. The CDR3 DNA follows: TGTGCCAGCAGCTTGGAAGGGGACATTCAGTACTTC.

This CDR3 is CASSPSGTGMRGIQYF. In DNA, the CDR3 is TGTGCCAGCAGCCCCTCCGGGACAGGGATGAGAGGCATTCAGTACTTC. This chain connects TRBV4-2 to TRBJ2-4, with TRBD1 matching over 9 bases. Trimming cost V 4 bases and J 9 bases; bases outside gene matches: 13. Germline V gene sequence: CDR1 LGHNA, CDR2 YNFKEQ. The CDR3 contains 16 residues.

The rearrangement links TRBV19 to TRBJ1-1; D is uncertain. The CDR3 is 13 residues long. Germline lookup yields CDR1 LNHDA and CDR2 SQIVND (reference sequence). Trimming took off 5 bases at V and 1 base at J, with 8 bases between the two ends. In nucleotides, the CDR3 is TGTGCCAGTAGTGGCCCCGGGAACACTGAAGCTTTCTTT. It codes for CASSGPGNTEAFF.

The rearrangement joins TRBV2 to TRBJ2-3; 9 nucleotides line up with TRBD1. Germline V gene sequence: CDR1 SNHLY, CDR2 FYNNEI. This CDR3 spans 14 amino acids. V was clipped by 7 bases and J by 6 bases; unmatched bases: 8. CDR3 in DNA: TGTGCCAGCACGGGACAGGGTAACCCTGATACGCAGTATTTT. Translated, it gives CASTGQGNPDTQYF.

The CDR3 DNA is TGTGCCATCCAGGAGCCAGGACAGGGGGGTAGTAGGTCCTACGAGCAGTACTTC. Its translation is CAIQEPGQGGSRSYEQYF. V and J are TRBV10-3 and TRBJ2-7, with TRBD1 matching over 10 bases. V was clipped by 8 bases and J by 1 base; unmatched bases: 17. The CDR3 is made up of 18 amino acids. Per germline, CDR1 ENHRY and CDR2 SYGVKD.